The source of this T cell receptor (beta chain) is a study of T-cell reconstitution after alpha-beta-depleted transplantation in children. This clonotype has just a few counts. Unique molecular identifiers tagged the TCRbeta library. TCRdb reanalysed the PCR reads using MiXCR and keeps one entry per CDR3 protein. This sample has around 600,000 distinct CDR3 sequences, with roughly 15% found just once. The starting material was PBMCs from the stem cell graft donor, obtained from the stem cell graft. The receptor comes from a human donor who donated a stem cell graft to a child with acute myeloid leukemia.

In DNA form, the CDR3 reads TGCGCCAGCCTTCCAGGACCCTTCTTCTCTGGAAACACCATATATTTT. Protein sequence: CASLPGPFFSGNTIYF. The V call is TRBV5-1, the J call TRBJ1-3; D is unresolved. The germline V gene has CDR1 SGHRS and CDR2 YFSETQ. The CDR3 spans 16 residues. V was trimmed by 7 bases and J by 0 bases, leaving 17 bases between them.